The clone carrying this T cell receptor beta chain has only a few counts. The sample is drawn from a study of sequential checkpoint blockade in melanoma. Overall study context: Patients were randomized 1:1 to nivolumab-then-ipilimumab or ipilimumab-then-nivolumab first-line.

TCRdb's table, derived via immunoSEQ multiplex PCR, lists solely in-frame clones and lacks some. This table holds 2,300 or so clones, around 20% found once. CDR1 and CDR2 from the germline V gene are SGDLS and YYNGEE. V gave up 0 bases and J gave up 1 base; unmatched junction bases: 1. The CDR3 has 15 residues. Sample treatment: randomized to nivolumab then ipilimumab (arm A) or the reverse (arm B). The chain is built from TRBV9 and TRBJ2-7; 10 positions agree with TRBD1. The sequenced sample was tumor tissue (inferred from file names), obtained from a patient given nivolumab and ipilimumab in sequence. The clonotype was recovered from a human donor with melanoma. The CDR3 bases are TGTGCCAGCAGCGTAGGGGGACAGGGGTCCTACGAGCAGTACTTC. Translating it yields CASSVGGQGSYEQYF.